One and the same sample provided the 8 T cell receptor beta chains below, sequenced in a study of regulatory T cells in long-lasting Graves disease. Noted time point: newly diagnosed GD, antithyroid drugs for less than 3 months. PBMCs were the source of the RNA used for TCR sequencing. Building the TCR beta libraries relied on iRepertoire HTBI primers, and CDR3 regions underwent Arm-PCR. TCRdb itself ran the multiplex PCR reads through MiXCR, one entry per CDR3 protein. This table holds 500,000 to 700,000 distinct CDR3 sequences, around 15% found once. Separately, the same data were catalogued under a study of T cells in Graves' hyperthyroidism and ophthalmopathy.

Here the sequenced sample was peripheral blood mononuclear cells (PBMCs), taken at new diagnosis, from a patient treated with antithyroid drugs. The receptor set was obtained from a woman aged 25 to 45 with Graves disease.

This clonotype has at least ten counts. The chain has TRBV15 and TRBJ1-1, with 7 bases identical to TRBD1. Trimming took 4 bases from V and 2 from J; bases not matched to a gene: 13. The CDR3 runs to 17 residues. CDR1 is LNHNV and CDR2 is YYDKDF in the germline V gene (reference sequence). The CDR3 sequence: CATSTWDSGWINTEAFF. CDR3 bases: TGTGCCACCAGCACATGGGACAGTGGGTGGATCAACACTGAAGCTTTCTTT.

This clonotype was detected many times. The chain has TRBV7-3 and TRBJ2-2; D unclear. Trimming removed 0 bases at V and 3 bases at J, with 5 bases between. Germline V CDR1 and CDR2: SGHTA, FQGTGA. The CDR3 runs to 14 residues. CDR3 region: CASSLTQDTGELFF. The CDR3 DNA sequence: TGTGCCAGCAGCTTAACTCAGGACACCGGGGAGCTGTTTTTT.

There are a few counts of this clonotype. This sequence joins TRBV11-2 and TRBJ1-4; unclear D gene. V dropped 5 bases and J dropped 7 bases, with 8 bases sitting between them. The CDR3 runs to 12 residues. Germline loops: CDR1 SGHAT, CDR2 FQNNGV. The CDR3 is CASSPLTEKLFF. The DNA of the CDR3 is TGTGCCAGCAGCCCCCTTACTGAAAAACTGTTTTTT.

In its sample, this clonotype was seen a few times. The chain joins TRBV6-2 or TRBV6-3 to TRBJ2-7; TRBD1 aligns across 8 bases. Germline CDR1 is MNHEY and CDR2 is SVGEGT. V lost 6 bases, J lost 4 bases, and 11 bases stayed unmatched. The CDR3 contains 15 residues. The CDR3 reads CASRPQGASLYEQYF. Written as DNA, the CDR3 is TGTGCCAGCAGGCCCCAGGGGGCCTCTTTGTACGAGCAGTACTTC.

This clonotype came up a few times. A much larger clone is a single base away; this may be a read error. The CDR3 DNA is TGTGCCAGCAGTTCCGGGACAGCAGGACAGGGTGAAGCTCTCTTT. Protein: CASSSGTAGQGEALF. The rearrangement joins TRBV28 to TRBJ1-1; 8 nucleotides line up with TRBD1. CDR1 MDHEN and CDR2 SYDVKM come from the germline V gene. This CDR3 spans 15 amino acids.

There are a few counts of this clonotype. The rearrangement joins TRBV28 to TRBJ1-4; tentative D call: TRBD1 (6 bases). The CDR3 runs 14 residues. CDR1 is MDHEN and CDR2 is SYDVKM in the germline V gene. Trimming shortened V by 6 bases and J by 4 bases, and 12 bases separated the two germline ends. CDR3: CASREGGVNEKLFF. The CDR3 nucleotides are TGTGCCAGCAGGGAAGGGGGGGTTAATGAAAAACTGTTTTTT.

Only a few counts were recorded for this clonotype. This chain links TRBV7-9 with TRBJ2-6; TRBD2 is a possible D gene (7 bases). Trimming took off 4 bases at V and 3 bases at J, with 13 bases between the two ends. The CDR3 covers 16 residues. CDR1 and CDR2 (germline): SEHNR, FQNEAQ (reference sequence). The CDR3 DNA is TGTGCCAGCAGCTGGGGGGGCGCGGTTGGGGCCAACGTCCTGACTTTC. Translated: CASSWGGAVGANVLTF.

The genes are TRBV10-3 and TRBJ2-7; tentatively, D is TRBD1 or TRBD2 (5 bases each). The CDR3 has 15 amino acids. Germline-derived CDR1 and CDR2 are ENHRY and SYGVKD. Trimming pared 5 bases from V and 2 bases from J, leaving 16 bases between. In DNA, the CDR3 is TGTGCCATCAGTCGAGGGGTTGGGCAGGCCTACGAGCAGTACTTC. It encodes CAISRGVGQAYEQYF.